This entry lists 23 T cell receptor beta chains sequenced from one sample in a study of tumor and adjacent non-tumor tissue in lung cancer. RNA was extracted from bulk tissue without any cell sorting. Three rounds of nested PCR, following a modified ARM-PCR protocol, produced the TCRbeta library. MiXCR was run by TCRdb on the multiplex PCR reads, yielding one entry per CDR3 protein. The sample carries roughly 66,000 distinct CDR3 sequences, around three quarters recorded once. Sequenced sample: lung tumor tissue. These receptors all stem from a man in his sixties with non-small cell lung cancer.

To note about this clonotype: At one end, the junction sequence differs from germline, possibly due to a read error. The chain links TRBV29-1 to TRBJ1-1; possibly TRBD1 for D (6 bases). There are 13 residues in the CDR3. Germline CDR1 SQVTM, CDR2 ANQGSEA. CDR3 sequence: CSASAVGDTEAFF. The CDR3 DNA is TGCAGCGCCTCGGCGGTGGGGGACACTGAAGCGTTCTTT.

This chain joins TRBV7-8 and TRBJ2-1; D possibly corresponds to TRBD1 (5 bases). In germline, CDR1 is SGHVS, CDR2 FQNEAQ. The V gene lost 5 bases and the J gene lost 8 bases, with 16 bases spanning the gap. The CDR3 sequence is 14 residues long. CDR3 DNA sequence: TGTGCCAGCAGCCCGCTCAGTAGCAGGGATGAGCAGTTCTTC. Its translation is CASSPLSSRDEQFF.

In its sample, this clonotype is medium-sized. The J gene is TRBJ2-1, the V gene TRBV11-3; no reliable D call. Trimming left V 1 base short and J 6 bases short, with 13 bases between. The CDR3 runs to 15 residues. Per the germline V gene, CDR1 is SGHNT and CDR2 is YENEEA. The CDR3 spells CASSLGPSRGNEQFF. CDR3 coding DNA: TGTGCCAGCAGCTTAGGACCGTCCCGTGGCAATGAGCAGTTCTTC.

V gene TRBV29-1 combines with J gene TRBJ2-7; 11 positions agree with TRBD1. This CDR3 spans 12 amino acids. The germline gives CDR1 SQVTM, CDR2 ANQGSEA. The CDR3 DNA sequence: TGCAACGTGGGGACAGGGGGATATGAACAGTACTTC. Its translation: CNVGTGGYEQYF.

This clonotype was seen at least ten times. CDR3 in DNA: TGTGCCATCAGTGAGAGACAGCGGTCGGAGACCCAGTACTTC. Translated, it gives CAISERQRSETQYF. This chain joins TRBV10-3 and TRBJ2-5; D is perhaps TRBD1 or TRBD2 (5 bases each). V was shortened by 2 bases and J by 5 bases, with 12 bases between the two germline ends. This CDR3 is built from 14 residues. Per the germline V gene, CDR1 is ENHRY and CDR2 is SYGVKD.

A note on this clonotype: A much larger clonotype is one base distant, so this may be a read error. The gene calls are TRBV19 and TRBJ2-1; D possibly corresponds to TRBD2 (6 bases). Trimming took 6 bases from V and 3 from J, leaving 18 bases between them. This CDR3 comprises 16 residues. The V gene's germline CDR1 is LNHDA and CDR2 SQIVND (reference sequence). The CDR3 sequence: CASRALTGVVYNEQFF. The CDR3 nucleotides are TGTGCCAGTAGAGCCCTAACGGGAGTCGTCTACAATGAGCAGTTCTTC.

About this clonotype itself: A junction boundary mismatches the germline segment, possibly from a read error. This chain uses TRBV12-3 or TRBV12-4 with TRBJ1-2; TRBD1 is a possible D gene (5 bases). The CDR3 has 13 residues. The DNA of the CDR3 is TGTGTCAGCATTCCTCGGGACGGCTATGGTTACACCTTC. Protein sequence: CVSIPRDGYGYTF.

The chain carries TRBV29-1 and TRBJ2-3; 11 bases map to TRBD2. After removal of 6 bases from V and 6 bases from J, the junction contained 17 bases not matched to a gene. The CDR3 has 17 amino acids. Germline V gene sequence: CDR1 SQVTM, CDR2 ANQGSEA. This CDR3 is CSVPKLLAGAVIDTQYF. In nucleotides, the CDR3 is TGCAGCGTGCCGAAACTACTAGCGGGAGCTGTCATCGATACGCAGTATTTT.

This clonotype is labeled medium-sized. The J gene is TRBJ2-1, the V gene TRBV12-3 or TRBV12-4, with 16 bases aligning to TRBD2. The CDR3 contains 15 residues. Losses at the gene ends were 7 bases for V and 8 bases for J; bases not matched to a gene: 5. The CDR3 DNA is TGTGCCAGCACCCCGGGACTAGCGGGGGGGCATGAGCAGTTCTTC. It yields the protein CASTPGLAGGHEQFF.

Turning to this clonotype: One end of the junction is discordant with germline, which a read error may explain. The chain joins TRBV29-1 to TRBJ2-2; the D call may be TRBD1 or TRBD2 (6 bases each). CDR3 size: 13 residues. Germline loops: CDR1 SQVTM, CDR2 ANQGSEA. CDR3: CSAEGDKTGELSF. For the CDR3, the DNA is TGCAGCGCGGAGGGGGATAAGACCGGGGAGCTGTCTTTT.

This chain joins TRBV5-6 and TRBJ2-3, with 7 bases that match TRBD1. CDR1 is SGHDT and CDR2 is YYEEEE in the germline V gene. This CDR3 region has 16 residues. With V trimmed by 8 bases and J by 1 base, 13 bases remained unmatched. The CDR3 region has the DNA TGTGCCAGGAGCCTGGTCCTCACAGGGGGCACAGATACGCAGTATTTT. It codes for CARSLVLTGGTDTQYF.

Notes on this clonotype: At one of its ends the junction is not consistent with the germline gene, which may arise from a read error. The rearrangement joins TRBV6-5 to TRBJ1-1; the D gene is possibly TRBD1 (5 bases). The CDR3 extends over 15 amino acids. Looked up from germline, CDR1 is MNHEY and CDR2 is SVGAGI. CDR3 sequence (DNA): TGTGCCAGCAGTTACTCCCGCAGGGCCGGGGCTGAAACTTTCTTT. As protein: CASSYSRRAGAETFF.

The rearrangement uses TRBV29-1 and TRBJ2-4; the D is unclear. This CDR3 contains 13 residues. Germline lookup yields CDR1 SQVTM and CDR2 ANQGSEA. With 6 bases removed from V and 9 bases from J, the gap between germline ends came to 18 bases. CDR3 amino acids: CSVPRWNSSIQYF. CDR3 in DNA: TGCAGCGTCCCAAGGTGGAATTCGAGCATTCAGTACTTC. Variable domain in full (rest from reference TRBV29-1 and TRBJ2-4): SAVISQKPSRDICQRGTSLTIQCQVDSQVTMMFWYRQQPGQSLTLIATANQGSEATYESGFVIDKFPISRPNLTFSTLTVSNMSPEDSSIYLCSVPRWNSSIQYFGAGTRLSVL.

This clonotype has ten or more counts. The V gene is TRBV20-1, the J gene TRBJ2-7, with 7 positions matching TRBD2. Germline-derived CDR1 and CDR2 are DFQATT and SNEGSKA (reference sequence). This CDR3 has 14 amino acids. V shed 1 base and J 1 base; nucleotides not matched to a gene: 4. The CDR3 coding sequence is TGCAGTGCTAGAGTAGGGACTAAATCCTACGAGCAGTACTTC. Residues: CSARVGTKSYEQYF.

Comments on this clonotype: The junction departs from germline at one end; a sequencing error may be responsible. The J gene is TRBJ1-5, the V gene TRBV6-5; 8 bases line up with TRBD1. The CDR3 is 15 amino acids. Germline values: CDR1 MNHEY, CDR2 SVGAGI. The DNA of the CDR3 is TGTACCAGCAGTCACGGACAGGGTGGCAATCAGCCCCAGCAATTT. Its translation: CTSSHGQGGNQPQQF.

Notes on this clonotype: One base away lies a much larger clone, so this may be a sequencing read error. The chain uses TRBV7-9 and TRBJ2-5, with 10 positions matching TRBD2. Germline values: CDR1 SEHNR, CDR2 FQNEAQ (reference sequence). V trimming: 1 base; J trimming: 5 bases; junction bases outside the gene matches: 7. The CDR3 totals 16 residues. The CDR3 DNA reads TGTGCCAGCAGCTTAGAAAGCGGGAGGGCCCTGGAGACCCAGTACTTC. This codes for CASSLESGRALETQYF. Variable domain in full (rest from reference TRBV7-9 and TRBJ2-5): DTGVSQNPRHKITKRGQNVTFRCDPISEHNRLYWYRQTLGQGPEFLTYFQNEAQLEKSRLLSDRFSAERPKGSFSTLEIQRTEQGDSAMYLCASSLESGRALETQYFGPGTRLLVL.

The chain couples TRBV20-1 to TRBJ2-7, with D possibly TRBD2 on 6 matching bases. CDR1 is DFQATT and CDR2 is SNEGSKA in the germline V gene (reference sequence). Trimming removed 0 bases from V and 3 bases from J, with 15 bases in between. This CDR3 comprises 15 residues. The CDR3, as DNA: TGCAGTGCTAGAGATGGTAGGACCGGGGGCTACGAGCAGTACTTC. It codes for CSARDGRTGGYEQYF.

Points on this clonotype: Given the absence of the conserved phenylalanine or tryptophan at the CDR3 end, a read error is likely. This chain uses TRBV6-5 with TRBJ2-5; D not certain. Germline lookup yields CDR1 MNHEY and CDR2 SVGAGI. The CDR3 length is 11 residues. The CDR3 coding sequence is TGTGCCAGCTGGTCTTTAGAGATCCAGTACTTA. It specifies CASWSLEIQYL.

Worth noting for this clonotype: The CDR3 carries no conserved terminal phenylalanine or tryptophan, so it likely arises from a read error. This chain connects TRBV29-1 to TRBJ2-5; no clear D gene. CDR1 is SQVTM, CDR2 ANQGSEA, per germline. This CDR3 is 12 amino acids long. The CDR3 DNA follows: TGCAGCGTTCTGGCCCTCCTGGAGACTCAGTACTCA. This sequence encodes CSVLALLETQYS.

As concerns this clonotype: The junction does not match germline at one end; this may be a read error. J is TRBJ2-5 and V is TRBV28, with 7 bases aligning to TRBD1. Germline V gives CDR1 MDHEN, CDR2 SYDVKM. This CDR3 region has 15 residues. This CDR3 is CACSIQQGFQETQYF. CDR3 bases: TGTGCCTGCAGTATTCAACAGGGGTTCCAAGAGACCCAGTACTTC. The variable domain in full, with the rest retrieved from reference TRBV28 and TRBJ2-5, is DVKVTQSSRYLVKRTGEKVFLECVQDMDHENMFWYRQDPGLGLRLIYFSYDVKMKEKGDIPEGYSVSREKKERFSLILESASTNQTSMYLCACSIQQGFQETQYFGPGTRLLVL.

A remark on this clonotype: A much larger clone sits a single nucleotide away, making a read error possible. The DNA for the CDR3 is TGTGCCAGCAATGTTTCAACTAGCGGGAGGGGGACCCAGTACTTC. It codes for CASNVSTSGRGTQYF. The chain is built from TRBV6-1 and TRBJ2-5; 13 positions match TRBD2. The CDR3 is made up of 15 amino acids. J gave up 7 bases and V 7 bases, and 9 bases lay outside the gene matches. Germline V CDR1 and CDR2: MNHNS, SASEGT.

CDR3 nucleotide sequence: TGTGCCAACACCGGCCAAGAGACCCAGTACTTC. This sequence encodes CANTGQETQYF. V gene TRBV25-1 combines with J gene TRBJ2-5; D remains unclear. The V gene's germline CDR1 is MGHDK and CDR2 SYGVNS. This CDR3 is built from 11 residues. V dropped 10 bases and J dropped 1 base, with 7 bases sitting between them.

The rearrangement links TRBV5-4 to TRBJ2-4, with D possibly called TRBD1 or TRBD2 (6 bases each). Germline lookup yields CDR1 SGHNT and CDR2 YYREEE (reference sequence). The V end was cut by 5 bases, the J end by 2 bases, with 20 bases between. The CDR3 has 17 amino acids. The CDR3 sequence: CASSQGPRGASKNIQYF. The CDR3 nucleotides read TGTGCCAGCAGTCAGGGACCTAGGGGGGCATCCAAAAACATTCAGTACTTC. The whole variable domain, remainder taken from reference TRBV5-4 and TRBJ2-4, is ETGVTQSPTHLIKTRGQQVTLRCSSQSGHNTVSWYQQALGQGPQFIFQYYREEENGRGNFPPRFSGLQFPNYSSELNVNALELDDSALYLCASSQGPRGASKNIQYFGAGTRLSVL.